What follows are 7 T cell receptor beta chains derived from one specimen sequenced in a study of blood T cell repertoires in COVID-19. TCRdb keeps only in-frame clones here, not all; method: immunoSEQ multiplex PCR. The sample lists 250,000 to 300,000 clones; about 91% were seen once. The material sequenced was PBMCs or T cells enriched from blood (not recorded which). These receptor sequences come from a human donor in a cohort exposed to, infected with or recovered from COVID-19 (not recorded which). The donor label of this sample is uncertain.

The CDR3: CASSLGVFGNTIYF. Written as DNA, the CDR3 is TGCGCCAGCAGCCTAGGGGTATTTGGAAACACCATATATTTT. The V gene is TRBV4-1, the J gene TRBJ1-3; tentatively, D is TRBD1 (5 bases). This CDR3 is 14 amino acids long. V lost 4 bases and J lost 3, with 10 bases in between. CDR1 and CDR2 (germline): MGHRA, YSYEKL.

This clone was seen only once. The rearrangement joins TRBV5-1 to TRBJ1-3; 9 positions match TRBD1. The V segment lost 3 bases and the J segment 3 bases; nucleotides outside the gene matches: 7. The CDR3 runs 16 residues. Germline V CDR1 and CDR2: SGHRS, YFSETQ. This CDR3 is CASSSGQGLVGNTIYF. The DNA of the CDR3 is TGCGCCAGCAGCTCGGGACAGGGCCTCGTTGGAAACACCATATATTTT.

V and J are TRBV15 and TRBJ2-1; possibly TRBD2 for D (5 bases). Germline CDR1 and CDR2: LNHNV and YYDKDF (reference sequence). This CDR3 has 16 residues. The V end lost 0 bases, the J end lost 7 bases, and 16 bases lay between the germline ends. This chain's CDR3 is CATSRDFDGEANEQFF. For the CDR3, the DNA is TGTGCCACCAGCAGAGATTTTGACGGGGAAGCAAATGAGCAGTTCTTC.

The V call is TRBV3-1 (or the pseudogene TRBV3-2), the J call TRBJ1-2; 9 positions match TRBD1. This CDR3 is built from 15 residues. Germline V gene lookup returns CDR1 LGHDT and CDR2 YNNKEL (reference sequence). After removal of 1 base from V and 6 bases from J, the junction contained 6 bases not matched to a gene. The CDR3 spells CASSQGSGTGNGYTF. DNA for the CDR3: TGTGCCAGCAGCCAAGGATCTGGGACAGGGAATGGCTACACCTTC.

V and J are TRBV4-2 and TRBJ1-4; TRBD1 is a possible D gene (5 bases). The CDR3 is made up of 17 amino acids. The germline V gene encodes CDR1 LGHNA and CDR2 YNFKEQ. V lost 1 base, J lost 7 bases, and 19 bases lay in between. CDR3 nucleotide sequence: TGTGCCAGCAGCCAAGGAATGCGGGGGACGGATCCTGAAAAACTGTTTTTT. Translation: CASSQGMRGTDPEKLFF.

The chain carries TRBV21-1 and TRBJ1-2; whether TRBD1, the table's D call, matches the DNA was not checked. TRBV21-1 is recorded as a pseudogene. This CDR3 comprises 14 residues. CDR3 coding DNA: TGTGCCAGCAGCAAACAGCAAGGGGCGGACGGCTACACCTTC. It is translated as CASSKQQGADGYTF.

This sequence joins TRBV29-1 and TRBJ2-3, with a possible D match to TRBD1 (6 bases). Trimming removed 7 bases at V and 4 bases at J, with 12 bases between. The CDR3 length is 12 residues. Germline CDR1 and CDR2: SQVTM and ANQGSEA. As DNA, the CDR3 is TGCAGCGCCTCGGCAGGGGCAGATACGCAGTATTTT. Translated: CSASAGADTQYF.